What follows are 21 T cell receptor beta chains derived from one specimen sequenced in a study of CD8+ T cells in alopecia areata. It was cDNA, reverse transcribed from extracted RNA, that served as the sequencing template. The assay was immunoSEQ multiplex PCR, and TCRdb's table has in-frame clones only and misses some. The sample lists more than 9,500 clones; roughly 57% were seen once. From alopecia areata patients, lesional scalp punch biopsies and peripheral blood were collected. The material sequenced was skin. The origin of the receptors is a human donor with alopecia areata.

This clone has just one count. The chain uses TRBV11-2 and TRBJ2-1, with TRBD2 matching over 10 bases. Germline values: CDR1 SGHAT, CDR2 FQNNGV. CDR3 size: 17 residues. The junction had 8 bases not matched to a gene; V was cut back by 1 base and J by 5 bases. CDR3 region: CASSLVGSGGLDNEQFF. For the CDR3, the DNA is TGTGCCAGCAGCTTAGTCGGTAGCGGGGGGCTAGACAATGAGCAGTTCTTC. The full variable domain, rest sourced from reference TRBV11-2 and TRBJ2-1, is EAGVAQSPRYKIIEKRQSVAFWCNPISGHATLYWYQQILGQGPKLLIQFQNNGVVDDSQLPKDRFSAERLKGVDSTLKIQPAKLEDSAVYLCASSLVGSGGLDNEQFFGPGTRLTVL.

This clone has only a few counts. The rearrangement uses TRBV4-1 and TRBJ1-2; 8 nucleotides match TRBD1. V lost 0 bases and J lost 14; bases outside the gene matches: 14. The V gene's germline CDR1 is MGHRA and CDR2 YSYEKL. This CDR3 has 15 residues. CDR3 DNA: TGCGCCAGCAGCCAAGACCCAGGGGGCGATAAGGGGCTAACCTTC. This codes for CASSQDPGGDKGLTF.

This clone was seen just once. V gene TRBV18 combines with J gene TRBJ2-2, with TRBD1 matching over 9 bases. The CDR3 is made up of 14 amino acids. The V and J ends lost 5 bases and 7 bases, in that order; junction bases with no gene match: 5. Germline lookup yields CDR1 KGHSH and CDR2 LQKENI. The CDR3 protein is CASSTQGANGELFF. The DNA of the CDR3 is TGTGCCAGCTCAACACAGGGGGCTAACGGGGAGCTGTTTTTT.

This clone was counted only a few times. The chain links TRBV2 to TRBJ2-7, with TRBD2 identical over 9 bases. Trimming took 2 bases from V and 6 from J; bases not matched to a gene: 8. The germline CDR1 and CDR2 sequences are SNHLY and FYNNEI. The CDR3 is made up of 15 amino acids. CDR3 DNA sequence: TGTGCCAGCAGTGAAAATCTAGCGGGAATCTCCGAGCAGTACTTC. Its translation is CASSENLAGISEQYF. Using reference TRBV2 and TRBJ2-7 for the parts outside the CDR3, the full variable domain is EPEVTQTPSHQVTQMGQEVILRCVPISNHLYFYWYRQILGQKVEFLVSFYNNEISEKSEIFDDQFSVERPDGSNFTLKIRSTKLEDSAMYFCASSENLAGISEQYFGPGTRLTVT.

This chain's CDR3 is CASSLRLAHEQFF. In DNA, the CDR3 is TGTGCCAGCAGTCTCCGACTAGCCCATGAGCAGTTCTTC. This chain uses TRBV27 with TRBJ2-1; 7 positions match TRBD2. The germline CDR1 and CDR2 sequences are MNHEY and SMNVEV (reference sequence). Trimming took 5 bases from V and 8 from J; bases not matched to a gene: 6. This CDR3 has 13 residues.

This chain's CDR3 is CASSQVPGGGNSPLHF. CDR3 in DNA: TGTGCCAGCAGCCAAGTGCCAGGGGGCGGTAATTCACCCCTCCACTTT. The V call is TRBV4-2, the J call TRBJ1-6, with 8 positions matching TRBD1. The CDR3 has 16 amino acids. Looked up from germline, CDR1 is LGHNA and CDR2 is YNFKEQ. V was clipped by 1 base and J by 6 bases; unmatched bases: 5.

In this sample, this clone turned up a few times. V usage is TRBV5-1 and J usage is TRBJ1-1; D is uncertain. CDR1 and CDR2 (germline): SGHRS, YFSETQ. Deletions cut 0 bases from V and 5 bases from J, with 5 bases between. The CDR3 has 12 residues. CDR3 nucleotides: TGCGCCAGCAGCTTGGGGACTACTGAAGCTTTCTTT. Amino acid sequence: CASSLGTTEAFF.

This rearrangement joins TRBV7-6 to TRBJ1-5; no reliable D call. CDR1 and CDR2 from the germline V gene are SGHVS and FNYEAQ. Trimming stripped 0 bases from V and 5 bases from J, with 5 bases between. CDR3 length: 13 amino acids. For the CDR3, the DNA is TGTGCCAGCAGCTTAGCCCGGGATCAGCCCCAGCATTTT. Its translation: CASSLARDQPQHF.

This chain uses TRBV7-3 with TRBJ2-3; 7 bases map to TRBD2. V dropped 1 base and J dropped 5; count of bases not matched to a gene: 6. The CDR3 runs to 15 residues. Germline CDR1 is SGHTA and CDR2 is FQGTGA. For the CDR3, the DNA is TGTGCCAGCAGCTTAAGCGGGGGTGAGGTAGATACGCAGTATTTT. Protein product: CASSLSGGEVDTQYF. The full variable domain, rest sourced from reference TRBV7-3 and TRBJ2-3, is GAGVSQTPSNKVTEKGKYVELRCDPISGHTALYWYRQSLGQGPEFLIYFQGTGAADDSGLPNDRFFAVRPEGSVSTLKIQRTERGDSAVYLCASSLSGGEVDTQYFGPGTRLTVL.

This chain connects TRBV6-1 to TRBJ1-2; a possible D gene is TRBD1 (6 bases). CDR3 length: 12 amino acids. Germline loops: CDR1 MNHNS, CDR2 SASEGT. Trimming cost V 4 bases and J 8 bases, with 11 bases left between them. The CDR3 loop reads CASSGRGSGYTF. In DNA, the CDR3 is TGTGCCAGCAGTGGGAGGGGGAGCGGCTACACCTTC.

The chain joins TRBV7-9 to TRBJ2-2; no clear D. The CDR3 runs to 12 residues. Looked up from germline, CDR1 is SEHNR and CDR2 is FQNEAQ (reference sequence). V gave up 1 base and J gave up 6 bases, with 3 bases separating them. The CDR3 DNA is TGTGCCAGCAGCTTAGGCGCCGGGGAGCTGTTTTTT. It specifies CASSLGAGELFF.

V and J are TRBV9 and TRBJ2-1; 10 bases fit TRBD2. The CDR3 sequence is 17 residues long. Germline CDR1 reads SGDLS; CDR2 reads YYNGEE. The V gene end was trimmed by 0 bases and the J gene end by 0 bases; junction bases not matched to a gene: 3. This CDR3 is CASSVGAGGFSYNEQFF. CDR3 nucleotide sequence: TGTGCCAGCAGCGTAGGAGCGGGGGGGTTCTCCTACAATGAGCAGTTCTTC.

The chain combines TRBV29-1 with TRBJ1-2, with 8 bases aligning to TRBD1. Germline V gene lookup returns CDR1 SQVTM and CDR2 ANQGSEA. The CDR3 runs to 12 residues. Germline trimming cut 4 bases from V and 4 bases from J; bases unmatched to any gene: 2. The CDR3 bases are TGCAGCGTTGTAACAGGGGGCTATGGCTACACCTTC. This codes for CSVVTGGYGYTF.

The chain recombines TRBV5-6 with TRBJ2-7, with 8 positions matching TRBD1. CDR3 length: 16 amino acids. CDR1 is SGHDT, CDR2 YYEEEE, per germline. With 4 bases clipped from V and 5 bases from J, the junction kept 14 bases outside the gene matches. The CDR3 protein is CASSLTGTGPFHEQYF. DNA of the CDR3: TGTGCCAGCAGCCTAACCGGGACAGGCCCTTTTCACGAGCAGTACTTC.

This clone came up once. The CDR3 protein is CASSQVVGDAGNQPQHF. The CDR3 DNA sequence: TGCGCCAGCAGCCAAGTTGTAGGGGACGCTGGCAATCAGCCCCAGCATTTT. This chain joins TRBV4-3 and TRBJ1-5; D may be TRBD1 (5 bases). The CDR3 runs 17 residues. Germline-derived CDR1 and CDR2 are LGHNA and YSLEER. Trimming cost V 1 base and J 2 bases, with 15 bases left between them.

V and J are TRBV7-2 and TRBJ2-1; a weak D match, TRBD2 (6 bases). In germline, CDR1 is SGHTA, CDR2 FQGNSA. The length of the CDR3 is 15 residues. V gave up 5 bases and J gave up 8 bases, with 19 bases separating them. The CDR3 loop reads CASSPHPRGRDEQFF. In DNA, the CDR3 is TGTGCCAGCAGCCCCCACCCGCGGGGCCGCGATGAGCAGTTCTTC.

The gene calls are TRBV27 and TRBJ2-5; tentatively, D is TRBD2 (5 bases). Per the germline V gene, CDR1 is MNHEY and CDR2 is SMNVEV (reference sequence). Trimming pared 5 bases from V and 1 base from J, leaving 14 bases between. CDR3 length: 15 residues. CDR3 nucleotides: TGTGCCAGCAGTCCAACTAGTCTCCTCCAAGAGACCCAGTACTTC. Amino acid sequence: CASSPTSLLQETQYF.

The CDR3: CASSLLRTDQETQYF. Here the CDR3 DNA reads TGTGCCAGCAGTTTATTGCGGACAGACCAAGAGACCCAGTACTTC. V usage is TRBV28 and J usage is TRBJ2-5; tentative D call: TRBD1 (6 bases). Germline values: CDR1 MDHEN, CDR2 SYDVKM. The CDR3 loop spans 15 amino acids. Trimming removed 1 base at V and 0 bases at J, with 9 bases between.

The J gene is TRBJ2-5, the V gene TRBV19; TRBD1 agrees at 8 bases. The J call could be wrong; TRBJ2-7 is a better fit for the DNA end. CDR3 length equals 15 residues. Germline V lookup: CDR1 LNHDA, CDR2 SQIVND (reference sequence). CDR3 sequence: CASSHPGQDPYEQYF. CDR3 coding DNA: TGTGCCAGTAGTCACCCGGGACAGGACCCCTACGAGCAGTACTTC.

The DNA for the CDR3 is TGTGCCAGCAGCCAAGATCGAGAGAGGGCTGAAGCTTTCTTT. This translates into CASSQDRERAEAFF. V gene TRBV4-2 combines with J gene TRBJ1-1; D ambiguous. Trimming took 0 bases from V and 6 from J, leaving 11 bases between them. The germline V gene has CDR1 LGHNA and CDR2 YNFKEQ. The CDR3 loop spans 14 amino acids.

CDR3 bases: TGCGCCAGCAGCTTGGAATTACAGGGCGAAAACATTCAGTACTTC. It codes for CASSLELQGENIQYF. The chain combines TRBV5-1 with TRBJ2-4; D may be TRBD1 (6 bases). Germline lookup yields CDR1 SGHRS and CDR2 YFSETQ. The CDR3 loop spans 15 amino acids. V lost 0 bases and J lost 5, with 12 bases in between.